Below are 29 T cell receptor beta chains sequenced from a single sample in a study of blood T cell repertoires in COVID-19. Method: immunoSEQ multiplex PCR; TCRdb's copy keeps in-frame clones and lacks some. The profile covers around 300,000 clones, with 80% to 90% appearing a single time and 1% taken by the ten largest. Sequenced sample: peripheral blood. These receptors came from a man aged 50-60 years with active or convalescent COVID-19.

The genes are TRBV6-4 and TRBJ2-6; 12 nucleotides agree with TRBD2. The germline V gene has CDR1 MRHNA and CDR2 SNTAGT. With V trimmed by 8 bases and J by 2 bases, 22 bases remained unmatched. The CDR3 totals 22 residues. The DNA for the CDR3 is TGTGCCAGCGGGGACTCACCCGCCAGGCTAGCGGGGGGGCCGACTGGGGCCAACGTCCTGACTTTC. Amino acids: CASGDSPARLAGGPTGANVLTF.

This sequence joins TRBV24-1 and TRBJ2-1; TRBD2 matches at 9 bases. After removal of 0 bases from V and 0 bases from J, the junction contained 17 bases not matched to a gene. CDR1 is KGHDR, CDR2 SFDVKD, per germline. The CDR3 has 22 amino acids. The CDR3 reads CATSDLPPASGKISSSYNEQFF. The CDR3 DNA is TGTGCCACCAGTGATTTGCCCCCGGCTAGCGGGAAGATCTCGAGCTCCTACAATGAGCAGTTCTTC.

The V call is TRBV5-1, the J call TRBJ1-4, with TRBD1 as a possible D gene (6 bases). CDR1 and CDR2 (germline): SGHRS, YFSETQ. The CDR3 totals 15 residues. Trimming took off 4 bases at V and 7 bases at J, with 17 bases between the two ends. CDR3 nucleotide sequence: TGCGCCAGCAGCCCCTCACAGGGAGGGGGTGAAAAACTGTTTTTT. This translates into CASSPSQGGGEKLFF.

V gene TRBV24-1 combines with J gene TRBJ2-2, with D maybe TRBD2 (6 bases). V was pared by 1 base and J by 5 bases, with 7 bases between. This CDR3 has 14 residues. Germline CDR1 reads KGHDR; CDR2 reads SFDVKD. The CDR3 region is CATSDFRGTGELFF. The CDR3 DNA reads TGTGCCACCAGTGATTTCCGGGGGACCGGGGAGCTGTTTTTT.

The chain combines TRBV6-5 with TRBJ1-2; D is possibly TRBD1 (5 bases). This CDR3 has 15 residues. Per germline, CDR1 MNHEY and CDR2 SVGAGI. V shed 2 bases and J shed 0 bases, with 10 bases lying between them. CDR3 in amino acids: CASSYAGPTNYGYTF. In DNA form, the CDR3 reads TGTGCCAGCAGTTACGCGGGGCCCACTAACTATGGCTACACCTTC.

The chain has TRBV9 and TRBJ2-2; 14 positions match TRBD2. Trimming removed 1 base from V and 7 bases from J; junction bases left unmatched: 15. The germline CDR1 and CDR2 sequences are SGDLS and YYNGEE. The CDR3 totals 20 residues. The DNA of the CDR3 is TGTGCCAGCAGCGTATTGGCGGAGCCAGGACTAGCGGGAGGAGTCGGGGAGCTGTTTTTT. Translation: CASSVLAEPGLAGGVGELFF.

The chain is built from TRBV28 and TRBJ1-3; unclear D gene. Germline V lookup: CDR1 MDHEN, CDR2 SYDVKM. With 8 bases removed from V and 0 bases from J, the gap between germline ends came to 14 bases. The CDR3 has 15 amino acids. As DNA, the CDR3 is TGTGCCAGCGTCACCCCGACGGGCTCTGGAAACACCATATATTTT. Protein: CASVTPTGSGNTIYF.

The chain couples TRBV6-5 to TRBJ1-4; D remains ambiguous. The length of the CDR3 is 15 residues. Germline V gene data show CDR1 as MNHEY and CDR2 as SVGAGI. V was shortened by 0 bases and J by 8 bases, with 13 bases between the two germline ends. The CDR3 coding sequence is TGTGCCAGCAGTTACTCGGCAGGAGGGAGGGAAAAACTGTTTTTT. This encodes CASSYSAGGREKLFF.

The chain joins TRBV6-5 to TRBJ2-3; TRBD2 aligns across 10 bases. This CDR3 is built from 15 residues. From germline, CDR1 is MNHEY and CDR2 SVGAGI. J lost 1 base, V lost 4 bases, and 2 bases had no gene match. In DNA form, the CDR3 reads TGTGCCAGCAGTTCGGGACTAGCGCGCACAGATACGCAGTATTTT. Translating it yields CASSSGLARTDTQYF.

The sample holds a few counts of this clone. The chain employs TRBV28 and TRBJ1-2; 7 nucleotides line up with TRBD1. The CDR3 has 13 residues. CDR1 and CDR2 (germline): MDHEN, SYDVKM. The junction had 4 bases not matched to a gene; V was cut back by 7 bases and J by 2 bases. This chain's CDR3 is CASTTGSNYGYTF. As DNA, the CDR3 is TGTGCCAGCACGACAGGGAGCAACTATGGCTACACCTTC.

The CDR3 bases are TGTGCCAGCAGTTACGGGAGACAGGGAAACACTGAAGCTTTCTTT. Its translation: CASSYGRQGNTEAFF. This chain joins TRBV6-6 and TRBJ1-1; 7 bases line up with TRBD1. The CDR3 covers 15 residues. V dropped 2 bases and J dropped 2; count of bases not matched to a gene: 5. Germline lookup yields CDR1 MNHNY and CDR2 SVGAGI (reference sequence).

This clone was detected only once. The chain carries TRBV9 and TRBJ2-1, with 8 bases aligning to TRBD2. Germline CDR1 is SGDLS and CDR2 is YYNGEE. The CDR3 extends over 15 amino acids. After removal of 3 bases from V and 4 bases from J, the junction contained 6 bases not matched to a gene. CDR3 nucleotides: TGTGCCAGCAGCGGTACTAGCGGAGGTTACAATGAGCAGTTCTTC. This translates into CASSGTSGGYNEQFF.

The V and J genes are TRBV5-6 and TRBJ1-1; D perhaps matches TRBD1 (6 bases). CDR3 length equals 16 residues. The germline CDR1 and CDR2 sequences are SGHDT and YYEEEE. The V gene lost 0 bases and the J gene lost 1 base, with 13 bases spanning the gap. CDR3 in DNA: TGTGCCAGCAGCTTGGAGGGGGAGTGGTGGAACACTGAAGCTTTCTTT. Encoded protein: CASSLEGEWWNTEAFF.

The genes are TRBV5-1 and TRBJ2-3; TRBD2 matches at 12 bases. Trimming took 4 bases from V and 4 from J; bases not matched to a gene: 1. The germline gives CDR1 SGHRS, CDR2 YFSETQ. CDR3 length: 14 residues. This chain's CDR3 is CASSPSGRADTQYF. CDR3 nucleotide sequence: TGCGCCAGCAGCCCTAGCGGGAGGGCAGATACGCAGTATTTT. The full variable domain, with the rest looked up from reference TRBV5-1 and TRBJ2-3, is KAGVTQTPRYLIKTRGQQVTLSCSPISGHRSVSWYQQTPGQGLQFLFEYFSETQRNKGNFPGRFSGRQFSNSRSEMNVSTLELGDSALYLCASSPSGRADTQYFGPGTRLTVL.

The J gene is TRBJ1-1, the V gene TRBV7-8; possibly TRBD1 for D (5 bases). Trimming took off 3 bases at V and 5 bases at J, with 13 bases between the two ends. Germline loops: CDR1 SGHVS, CDR2 FQNEAQ. CDR3 length equals 14 residues. CDR3 residues: CASSLWGDWTEAFF. CDR3 in DNA: TGTGCCAGCAGCTTGTGGGGGGACTGGACTGAAGCTTTCTTT.

The rearrangement joins TRBV29-1 to TRBJ2-7; TRBD2 matches at 8 bases. The CDR3 is 15 amino acids. The germline V gene encodes CDR1 SQVTM and CDR2 ANQGSEA. V was clipped by 0 bases and J by 3 bases; unmatched bases: 7. The CDR3 spells CSVEDRGGSGYEQYF. In nucleotides, the CDR3 is TGCAGCGTTGAAGATCGGGGGGGTTCCGGCTACGAGCAGTACTTC.

CDR3 residues: CASSDTGFTNEQFF. For the CDR3, the DNA is TGTGCCAGCAGTGACACGGGGTTCACAAATGAGCAGTTCTTC. The V and J genes are TRBV6-4 and TRBJ2-1; a weak D match, TRBD2 (5 bases). The CDR3 extends over 14 amino acids. Germline V gene lookup returns CDR1 MRHNA and CDR2 SNTAGT. Trimming left V 2 bases short and J 7 bases short, with 12 bases between.

The chain recombines TRBV30 with TRBJ2-1, with TRBD2 as a possible D gene (6 bases). The germline CDR1 and CDR2 sequences are GTSNPN and SVGIG (reference sequence). The CDR3 runs 13 residues. With 0 bases removed from V and 11 bases from J, the gap between germline ends came to 14 bases. The CDR3 DNA is TGTGCCTGGAGTGTACTCGTCGGGGGTAAGCAGTTCTTC. Translation: CAWSVLVGGKQFF.

The rearrangement links TRBV7-2 to TRBJ2-1, with a possible D match to TRBD1 (5 bases). The CDR3 sequence is 14 residues long. CDR1 SGHTA and CDR2 FQGNSA come from the germline V gene. Trimming removed 5 bases from V and 6 bases from J, with 14 bases in between. The chain's CDR3 is CASSPDSSGNEQFF. Here the CDR3 DNA reads TGTGCCAGCAGCCCAGACAGCTCTGGCAATGAGCAGTTCTTC.

CDR3 nucleotide sequence: TGTGCCAGCAGCTTAGTAGGACAGGGGCTGTTTTTT. Protein: CASSLVGQGLFF. The rearrangement joins TRBV7-2 to TRBJ1-4; 9 bases align to TRBD1. Germline V gene data show CDR1 as SGHTA and CDR2 as FQGNSA. There are 12 residues in the CDR3. Trimming took 1 base from V and 14 from J; bases not matched to a gene: 2.

The genes are TRBV18 and TRBJ1-1; tentatively, D is TRBD1 (6 bases). Germline V gene lookup returns CDR1 KGHSH and CDR2 LQKENI. The CDR3 runs to 14 residues. Trimming cost V 6 bases and J 6 bases, with 17 bases left between them. CDR3 in amino acids: CASSGGGGKAEAFF. The CDR3, as DNA: TGTGCCAGCTCTGGGGGAGGGGGAAAGGCTGAAGCTTTCTTT.

This chain connects TRBV7-9 to TRBJ2-3; D remains ambiguous. CDR1 is SEHNR, CDR2 FQNEAQ, per germline (reference sequence). This CDR3 region has 14 residues. Trimming removed 5 bases from V and 0 bases from J, with 9 bases in between. The CDR3 region is CASSPRRSTDTQYF. CDR3 bases: TGTGCCAGCAGCCCCCGCAGGAGCACAGATACGCAGTATTTT.

This rearrangement joins TRBV27 to TRBJ2-7, with TRBD2 matching over 8 bases. J gave up 0 bases and V 6 bases, and 4 bases lay outside the gene matches. Germline lookup yields CDR1 MNHEY and CDR2 SMNVEV (reference sequence). The CDR3 length is 14 residues. The CDR3 spells CASSPTSASYEQYF. The DNA of the CDR3 is TGTGCCAGCAGCCCGACTAGCGCCTCCTACGAGCAGTACTTC.

V gene TRBV2 combines with J gene TRBJ2-7; 7 positions agree with TRBD1. CDR1 is SNHLY and CDR2 is FYNNEI in the germline V gene. Trimming cost V 2 bases and J 2 bases; bases outside gene matches: 6. This CDR3 region has 15 residues. The chain's CDR3 is CASSEYATGTYEQYF. The CDR3 DNA follows: TGTGCCAGCAGTGAATATGCGACAGGGACCTACGAGCAGTACTTC.

This clone occurred once. The chain uses TRBV5-8 and TRBJ1-5, with TRBD1 matching over 9 bases. Germline trimming cut 4 bases from V and 6 bases from J; bases unmatched to any gene: 8. The CDR3 covers 15 residues. From germline, CDR1 is SGHTS and CDR2 YDEGEE. The CDR3 sequence is CASSPSWTGVQPQHF. The CDR3, as DNA: TGTGCCAGCAGCCCCTCTTGGACAGGGGTTCAGCCCCAGCATTTT.

The V and J genes are TRBV7-9 and TRBJ2-1; the D gene is possibly TRBD2 (6 bases). Looked up from germline, CDR1 is SEHNR and CDR2 is FQNEAQ (reference sequence). The length of the CDR3 is 13 residues. V was pared by 1 base and J by 9 bases, with 10 bases between. The CDR3 region has the DNA TGTGCCAGCAGCTTAGAGGGGCGGGGTGAGCAGTTCTTC. Translated, it gives CASSLEGRGEQFF.

The gene calls are TRBV6-1 and TRBJ2-1; TRBD1 aligns across 11 bases. Germline V gene sequence: CDR1 MNHNS, CDR2 SASEGT. J gave up 6 bases and V 1 base, and 2 bases lay outside the gene matches. This CDR3 spans 15 amino acids. The chain's CDR3 is CASSEVGTGGNEQFF. CDR3 sequence (DNA): TGTGCCAGCAGTGAAGTCGGGACAGGGGGCAATGAGCAGTTCTTC.

The V call is TRBV5-1, the J call TRBJ2-7, with TRBD2 matching 13 bases. V shed 0 bases, J shed 7 bases, and the junction held 4 bases outside the gene matches. The CDR3 loop spans 15 amino acids. Germline CDR1 SGHRS, CDR2 YFSETQ. The CDR3 DNA sequence: TGCGCCAGCAGCTTGGCCGGGACTAGCGGGGAAGAGCAGTACTTC. Its protein is CASSLAGTSGEEQYF.

The chain employs TRBV5-1 and TRBJ2-7; D possibly corresponds to TRBD1 (6 bases). CDR1 and CDR2 (germline): SGHRS, YFSETQ. The ends were cut back, 2 bases at V and 5 bases at J, with 17 bases in the middle. The length of the CDR3 is 15 residues. CDR3 region: CASSLTRGLANEQYF. CDR3 in DNA: TGCGCCAGCAGCTTAACCAGGGGTTTGGCTAACGAGCAGTACTTC.